This is a list of T cell receptor beta chains from one sample in a study of OX40 agonist ivuxolimab in advanced cancers. TCRdb's copy holds only in-frame clones and misses some; the assay was immunoSEQ multiplex PCR. The sample lists about 51,000 clones, 88% seen once, with 3.5% to 4.5% in the top ten. Sequences were derived from CD4+ or CD8+ T cells sorted from blood, sampled in a trial of the OX40 agonist ivuxolimab. The receptors here all came from an adult with an advanced solid tumor such as melanoma, head and neck, liver or kidney cancer. CDR3s include the opening cysteine and the closing phenylalanine or tryptophan. A D gene is named only where the DNA matches it firmly. Rows give clone size only sometimes, using once, few, many, or a class for an expanded clone.

j_call d_call v_call clone_size cdr3_nt cdr3_aa
TRBJ2-7 - TRBV6-1 - TGTGCCAGCAGTGAAATGGACAGCTCCTACGAGCAGTACTTC CASSEMDSSYEQYF
TRBJ1-4 - TRBV4-2 - TGTGCCAGCAGCCCTAGGACAGACCCTAATGAAAAACTGTTTTTT CASSPRTDPNEKLFF
TRBJ1-4 TRBD1 TRBV28 - TGTGCCAGCAGTCTTCCCGGGACAGGGCGTGAAAAACTGTTTTTT CASSLPGTGREKLFF
TRBJ1-2 - TRBV10-3 - TGTGCCATCATGCAGGAGGGCTATGGCTACACCTTC CAIMQEGYGYTF
TRBJ2-1 - TRBV10-2 - TGCGCCAGCAGTGACCCGACTAGGGGTTCCTATGAGCAGTTCTTC CASSDPTRGSYEQFF
TRBJ2-3 - TRBV6-1 - TGTGCCAGCAGTTTACAGGGGGGGGGAGATACGCAGTATTTT CASSLQGGGDTQYF
TRBJ1-3 - TRBV6-5 once TGTGCCAGCAGTTACGGAGGGTCTGGAAACACCATATATTTT CASSYGGSGNTIYF
TRBJ2-3 - TRBV11-3 - TGTGCCAGCAGCTTAGGTACCCTAGCGTCTTCAAGCACAGATACGCAGTATTTT CASSLGTLASSSTDTQYF
TRBJ1-1 - TRBV2 - TGTGCCAGCATACCTGGGGGCGCGGGCACTGAAGCTTTCTTT CASIPGGAGTEAFF
TRBJ1-4 - TRBV2 - TGTGGCGAGGGGGGCGCAAATGAAAAACTGTTTTTT CGEGGANEKLFF